Detailed here is one T cell receptor (beta chain). Its antigen remains unidentified. Trimming removed 7 bases at V and 0 bases at J, with 6 bases between. CDR3 length: 12 amino acids. Germline V lookup: CDR1 MDHEN, CDR2 SYDVKM. The source of the sample is a study of T cells after posttransplantation cyclophosphamide. Profiled with immunoSEQ multiplex PCR; TCRdb holds only in-frame clones, not every one. The sample has more than 50,000 clones; 85% to 90% are singletons. Study conclusions and caveats: TRB overlap between skin or GI tissue T cells and blood was limited. Later post-transplant blood repertoires were often dominated by donor CD8+ memory clones. After PTCy, TRB diversity resembled that of CNI/methotrexate controls.

Input material: PBMCs. V gene TRBV28 combines with J gene TRBJ1-1; D not resolved. The TCR was taken from a man between 25 and 39 years old with a blood cancer, CMV-positive, and with a related stem cell donor. This CDR3 is CASNPVNTEAFF. The CDR3 DNA reads TGTGCCAGCAACCCGGTGAACACTGAAGCTTTCTTT.